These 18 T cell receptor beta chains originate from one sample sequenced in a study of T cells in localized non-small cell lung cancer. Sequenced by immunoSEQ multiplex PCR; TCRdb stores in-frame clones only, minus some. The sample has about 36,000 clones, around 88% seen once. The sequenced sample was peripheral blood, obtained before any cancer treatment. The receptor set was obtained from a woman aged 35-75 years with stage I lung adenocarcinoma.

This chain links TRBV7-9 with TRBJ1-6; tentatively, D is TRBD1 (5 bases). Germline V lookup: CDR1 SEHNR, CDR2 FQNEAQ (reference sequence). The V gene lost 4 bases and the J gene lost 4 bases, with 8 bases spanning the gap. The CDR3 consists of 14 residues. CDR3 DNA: TGTGCCAGCAGCTGGGACGGGTATAATTCACCCCTCCACTTT. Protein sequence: CASSWDGYNSPLHF.

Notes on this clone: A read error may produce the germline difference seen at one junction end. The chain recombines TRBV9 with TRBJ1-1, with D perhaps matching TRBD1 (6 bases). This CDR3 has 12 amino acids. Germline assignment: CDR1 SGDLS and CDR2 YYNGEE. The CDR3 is CASSVGYREALF. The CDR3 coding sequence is TGTGCCAGCAGCGTAGGGTACAGGGAGGCTCTCTTT.

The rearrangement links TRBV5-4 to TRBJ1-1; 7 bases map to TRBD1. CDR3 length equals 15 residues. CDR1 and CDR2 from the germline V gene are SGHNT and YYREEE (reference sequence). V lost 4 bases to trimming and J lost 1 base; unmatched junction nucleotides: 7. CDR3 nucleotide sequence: TGTGCCAGCAGCCTTATGGGACAGACGAACACTGAAGCTTTCTTT. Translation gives CASSLMGQTNTEAFF.

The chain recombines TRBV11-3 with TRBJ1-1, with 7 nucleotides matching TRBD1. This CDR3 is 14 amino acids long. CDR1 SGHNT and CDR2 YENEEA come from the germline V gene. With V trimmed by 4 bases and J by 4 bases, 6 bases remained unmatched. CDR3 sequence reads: CASSSARGGTEAFF. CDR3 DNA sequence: TGTGCCAGCAGCTCAGCCAGGGGGGGCACTGAAGCTTTCTTT.

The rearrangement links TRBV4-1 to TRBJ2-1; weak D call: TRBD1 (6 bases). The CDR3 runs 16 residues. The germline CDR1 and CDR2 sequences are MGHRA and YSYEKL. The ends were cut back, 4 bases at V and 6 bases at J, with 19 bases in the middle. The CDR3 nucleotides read TGCGCCAGCAGCCGGCAAGGGTCAGGGGCGGGCAATGAGCAGTTCTTC. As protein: CASSRQGSGAGNEQFF.

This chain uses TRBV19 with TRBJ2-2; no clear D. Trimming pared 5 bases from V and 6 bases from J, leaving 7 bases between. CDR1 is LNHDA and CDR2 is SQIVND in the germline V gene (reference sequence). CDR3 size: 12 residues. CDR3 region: CASSPRPGELFF. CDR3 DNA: TGTGCCAGTAGTCCCCGCCCCGGGGAGCTGTTTTTT.

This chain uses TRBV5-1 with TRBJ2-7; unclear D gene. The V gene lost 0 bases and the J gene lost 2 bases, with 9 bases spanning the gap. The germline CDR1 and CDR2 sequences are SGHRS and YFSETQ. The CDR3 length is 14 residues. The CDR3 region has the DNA TGCGCCAGCAGCTTGGACGGTTATACCTACGAGCAGTACTTC. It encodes CASSLDGYTYEQYF.

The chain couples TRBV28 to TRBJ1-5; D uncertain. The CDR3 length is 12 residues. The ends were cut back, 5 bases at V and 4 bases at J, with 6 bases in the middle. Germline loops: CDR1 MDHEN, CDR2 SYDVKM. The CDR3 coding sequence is TGTGCCAGCAGTCCCTCGAATCAGCCCCAGCATTTT. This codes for CASSPSNQPQHF.

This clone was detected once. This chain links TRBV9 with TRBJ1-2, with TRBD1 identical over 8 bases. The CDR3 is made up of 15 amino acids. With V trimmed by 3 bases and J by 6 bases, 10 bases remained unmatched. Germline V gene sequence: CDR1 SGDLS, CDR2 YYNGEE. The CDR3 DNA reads TGTGCCAGCAGCGGGGCAGGGGGCGCGGTGAATGGCTACACCTTC. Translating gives CASSGAGGAVNGYTF.

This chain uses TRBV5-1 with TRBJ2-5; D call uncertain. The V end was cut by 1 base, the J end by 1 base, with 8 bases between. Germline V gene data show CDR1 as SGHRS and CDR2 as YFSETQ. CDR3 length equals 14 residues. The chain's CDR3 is CASSLQSSQETQYF. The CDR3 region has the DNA TGCGCCAGCAGCTTGCAGAGTAGCCAAGAGACCCAGTACTTC.

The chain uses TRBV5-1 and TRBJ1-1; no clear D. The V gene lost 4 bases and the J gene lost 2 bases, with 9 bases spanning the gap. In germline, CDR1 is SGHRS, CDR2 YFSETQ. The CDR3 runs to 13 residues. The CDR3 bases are TGCGCCAGCAGCGTTGGGATAAACACTGAAGCTTTCTTT. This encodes CASSVGINTEAFF.

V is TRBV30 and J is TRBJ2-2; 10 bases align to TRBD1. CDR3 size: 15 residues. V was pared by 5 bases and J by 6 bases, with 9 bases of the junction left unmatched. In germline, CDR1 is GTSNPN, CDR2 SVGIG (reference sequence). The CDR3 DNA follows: TGTGCCTGGGCCCCAGACAGGGGGCTTGCCGGGGAGCTGTTTTTT. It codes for CAWAPDRGLAGELFF. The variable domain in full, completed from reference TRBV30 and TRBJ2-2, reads SQTIHQWPATLVQPVGSPLSLECTVEGTSNPNLYWYRQAAGRGLQLLFYSVGIGQISSEVPQNLSASRPQDRQFILSSKKLLLSDSGFYLCAWAPDRGLAGELFFGEGSRLTVL.

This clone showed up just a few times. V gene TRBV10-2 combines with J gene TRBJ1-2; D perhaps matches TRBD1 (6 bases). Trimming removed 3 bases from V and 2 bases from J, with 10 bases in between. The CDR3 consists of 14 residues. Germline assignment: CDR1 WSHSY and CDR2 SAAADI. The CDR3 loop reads CASSEGGKNYGYTF. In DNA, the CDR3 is TGCGCCAGCAGTGAAGGGGGGAAGAACTATGGCTACACCTTC.

The DNA for the CDR3 is TGCGCCAGCAGCCATAACAGGGCCTCTGGAAACACCATATATTTT. It translates to CASSHNRASGNTIYF. V and J are TRBV4-3 and TRBJ1-3; D might be TRBD1 (6 bases). The V end lost 3 bases, the J end lost 0 bases, and 9 bases lay between the germline ends. Germline CDR1 LGHNA, CDR2 YSLEER. This CDR3 has 15 amino acids.

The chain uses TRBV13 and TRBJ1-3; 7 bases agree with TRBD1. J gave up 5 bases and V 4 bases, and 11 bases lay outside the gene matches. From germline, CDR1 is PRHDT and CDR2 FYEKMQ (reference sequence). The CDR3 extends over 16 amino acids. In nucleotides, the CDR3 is TGTGCCAGCAGCTCCACCCGGGACAGAAGTCGAAACACCATATATTTT. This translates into CASSSTRDRSRNTIYF.

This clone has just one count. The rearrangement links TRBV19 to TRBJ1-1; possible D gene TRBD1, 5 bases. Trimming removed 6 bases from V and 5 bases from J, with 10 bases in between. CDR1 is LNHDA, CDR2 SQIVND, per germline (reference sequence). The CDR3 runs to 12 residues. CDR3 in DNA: TGTGCCAGTAGGTCGCGGGGGACTGAAGCTTTCTTT. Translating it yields CASRSRGTEAFF.

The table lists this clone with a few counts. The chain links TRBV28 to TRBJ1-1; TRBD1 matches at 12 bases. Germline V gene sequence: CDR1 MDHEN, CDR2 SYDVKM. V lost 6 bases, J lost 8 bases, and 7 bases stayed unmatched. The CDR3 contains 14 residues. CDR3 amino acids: CASRRGQGAGEAFF. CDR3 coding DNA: TGTGCCAGCAGGCGGGGACAGGGGGCTGGAGAAGCTTTCTTT.

Here the CDR3 DNA reads TGCGCCAGCAGCCCGGGGGGGGATTCACCCCTCCACTTT. It translates to CASSPGGDSPLHF. This chain connects TRBV5-1 to TRBJ1-6, with a tentative D call TRBD1 (5 bases). From germline, CDR1 is SGHRS and CDR2 YFSETQ. The CDR3 is made up of 13 amino acids. V lost 4 bases and J lost 8, with 10 bases in between.